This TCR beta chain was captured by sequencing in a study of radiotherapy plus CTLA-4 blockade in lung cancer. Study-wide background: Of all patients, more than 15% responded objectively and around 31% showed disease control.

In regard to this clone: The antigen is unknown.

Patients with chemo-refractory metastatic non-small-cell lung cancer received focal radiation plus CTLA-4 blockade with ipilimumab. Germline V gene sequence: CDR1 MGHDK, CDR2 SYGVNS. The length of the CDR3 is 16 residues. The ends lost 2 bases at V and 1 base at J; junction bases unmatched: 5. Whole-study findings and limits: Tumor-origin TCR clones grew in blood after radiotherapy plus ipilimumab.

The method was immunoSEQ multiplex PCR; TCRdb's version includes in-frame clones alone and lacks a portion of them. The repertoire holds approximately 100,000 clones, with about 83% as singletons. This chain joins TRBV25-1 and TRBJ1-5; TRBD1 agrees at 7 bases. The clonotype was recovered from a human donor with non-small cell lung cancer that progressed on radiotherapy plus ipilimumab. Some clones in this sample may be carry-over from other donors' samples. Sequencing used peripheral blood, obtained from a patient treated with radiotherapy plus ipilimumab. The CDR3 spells CASSEKGQPSNQPQHF. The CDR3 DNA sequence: TGTGCCAGCAGTGAAAAGGGACAGCCGAGCAATCAGCCCCAGCATTTT.